The next 25 T cell receptor beta chains were all read from a single sample in a study of T cells in Graves' hyperthyroidism and ophthalmopathy. There were TCR beta CDR3 regions amplified from RNA transcripts. The HTBI set primed first-round TCR CDR3 RT-PCR. Using its own MiXCR run on the multiplex PCR reads, TCRdb lists one record per CDR3 protein. The table has approximately 740,000 distinct CDR3 sequences, 12% to 15% seen once. Sequenced material: blood. The receptors shown here come from a woman between 18 and 29 years old with Graves' hyperthyroidism.

The rearrangement joins TRBV19 to TRBJ1-1; D remains ambiguous. Trimming shortened V by 9 bases and J by 1 base, and 12 bases separated the two germline ends. The CDR3 covers 13 residues. In germline, CDR1 is LNHDA, CDR2 SQIVND (reference sequence). The CDR3 sequence: CASDHRGNTEAFF. The CDR3 DNA reads TGTGCCAGCGACCATCGGGGGAACACTGAAGCTTTCTTT.

This clonotype came up a few times. A clone one base away is much larger, so this may be a read error. The rearrangement joins TRBV6-1 to TRBJ2-3; D might be TRBD1 or TRBD2, each matching 5 bases. Germline V lookup: CDR1 MNHNS, CDR2 SASEGT. CDR3 length: 15 residues. This CDR3 is CASSELGISTGTQYF. The CDR3 region has the DNA TGTGCCAGCAGTGAACTCGGGATCAGCACAGGTACGCAGTATTTT.

The chain uses TRBV19 and TRBJ1-5, with 7 positions matching TRBD1. Trimming removed 5 bases from V and 1 base from J; junction bases left unmatched: 5. This CDR3 spans 15 amino acids. Looked up from germline, CDR1 is LNHDA and CDR2 is SQIVND (reference sequence). For the CDR3, the DNA is TGTGCCAGTAGTCCCCTGGACAGGAGCAATCAGCCCCAGCATTTT. Translation gives CASSPLDRSNQPQHF. The full variable domain, in which reference TRBV19 and TRBJ1-5 provide the parts outside the CDR3, is DGGITQSPKYLFRKEGQNVTLSCEQNLNHDAMYWYRQDPGQGLRLIYYSQIVNDFQKGDIAEGYSVSREKKESFPLTVTSAQKNPTAFYLCASSPLDRSNQPQHFGDGTRLSIL.

This clonotype came up many times. The rearrangement uses TRBV2 and TRBJ1-5; the match to TRBD1 covers 9 bases. Trimming at V came to 6 bases and at J to 5 bases, leaving 5 bases not matched to a gene. The CDR3 extends over 14 amino acids. Looked up from germline, CDR1 is SNHLY and CDR2 is FYNNEI. CDR3 residues: CASSHRGLDQPQHF. As DNA, the CDR3 is TGTGCCAGCAGCCACAGGGGGCTGGATCAGCCCCAGCATTTT.

In its sample, this clonotype was seen a few times. This chain connects TRBV9 to TRBJ2-5, with 7 bases matching TRBD1. The germline V gene encodes CDR1 SGDLS and CDR2 YYNGEE. This CDR3 comprises 14 residues. V was pared by 4 bases and J by 2 bases, with 5 bases of the junction left unmatched. CDR3 coding DNA: TGTGCCAGCAGCTCAGGGACAGAACAAGAGACCCAGTACTTC. Its protein is CASSSGTEQETQYF.

This clonotype came up once. The chain links TRBV5-6 to TRBJ1-3; D gene unclear. The CDR3 spans 18 residues. CDR1 is SGHDT and CDR2 is YYEEEE in the germline V gene. Trimming left V 0 bases short and J 1 base short, with 17 bases between. CDR3 protein: CASSLDLGRLTSGNTIYF. The CDR3 DNA reads as TGTGCCAGCAGCTTGGATCTCGGACGCTTGACTTCTGGAAACACCATATATTTT.

The chain has TRBV12-3 or TRBV12-4 and TRBJ2-2; 7 nucleotides align to TRBD2. CDR3 length equals 15 residues. The V segment lost 2 bases and the J segment 3 bases; nucleotides outside the gene matches: 3. CDR3 DNA sequence: TGTGCCAGCAGTTTACGGGAGGAGGACACCGGGGAGCTGTTTTTT. Translating gives CASSLREEDTGELFF.

This clonotype was seen just once. The chain employs TRBV4-3 and TRBJ2-1; 7 bases agree with TRBD2. Germline-derived CDR1 and CDR2 are LGHNA and YSLEER. CDR3 length: 16 residues. V lost 3 bases and J lost 3; bases outside the gene matches: 8. The CDR3 region has the DNA TGCGCCAGCAGCCACCTCGGGGGGAGTGGCTACAATGAGCAGTTCTTC. Translating gives CASSHLGGSGYNEQFF.

A few counts support this clonotype. V and J are TRBV7-9 and TRBJ2-7, with D possibly matching TRBD1 (5 bases). CDR1 and CDR2 from the germline V gene are SEHNR and FQNEAQ (reference sequence). This CDR3 spans 12 amino acids. Trimming removed 7 bases at V and 4 bases at J, with 11 bases between. The CDR3 sequence is CASTNRQYEQYF. DNA for the CDR3: TGTGCCAGCACCAATCGACAGTACGAGCAGTACTTC.

The chain is built from TRBV2 and TRBJ2-1, with TRBD2 matching over 10 bases. Germline V gene data show CDR1 as SNHLY and CDR2 as FYNNEI. The CDR3 is 15 amino acids. Unmatched junction bases numbered 9, after V lost 0 bases and J lost 13 bases. The chain's CDR3 is CASSEAHPSGSKQFF. DNA of the CDR3: TGTGCCAGCAGTGAAGCGCATCCTAGCGGGAGTAAACAGTTCTTC. Drawing the rest from reference TRBV2 and TRBJ2-1, the complete variable domain is EPEVTQTPSHQVTQMGQEVILRCVPISNHLYFYWYRQILGQKVEFLVSFYNNEISEKSEIFDDQFSVERPDGSNFTLKIRSTKLEDSAMYFCASSEAHPSGSKQFFGPGTRLTVL.

At least ten counts were recorded for this clonotype. This chain uses TRBV12-3 or TRBV12-4 with TRBJ2-2, with 11 bases lining up with TRBD1. The CDR3 extends over 15 amino acids. J lost 5 bases, V lost 5 bases, and 4 bases had no gene match. In DNA, the CDR3 is TGTGCCAGCAGTCTCCGGGACAGGGGGACCGGGGAGCTGTTTTTT. It yields the protein CASSLRDRGTGELFF.

This clonotype was counted between two and nine times. J is TRBJ1-2 and V is TRBV20-1; perhaps TRBD1 as D (6 bases). Trimming removed 5 bases from V and 5 bases from J, with 9 bases in between. This CDR3 has 11 residues. CDR1 DFQATT and CDR2 SNEGSKA come from the germline V gene (reference sequence). The CDR3 region has the DNA TGCAGTGCTCCTCAGGGGTATGGCTACACCTTC. Translation: CSAPQGYGYTF.

This clonotype was picked up many times. J is TRBJ1-2 and V is TRBV12-3 or TRBV12-4; D not resolved. Trimming removed 5 bases from V and 4 bases from J, with 20 bases in between. CDR3 size: 16 residues. The CDR3 here is CASSTSDPRAIYGYTF. The CDR3 DNA follows: TGTGCCAGCAGTACCTCCGATCCCCGCGCTATCTATGGCTACACCTTC.

The sample holds many counts of this clonotype. The chain joins TRBV2 to TRBJ2-7; possible D gene TRBD1, 6 bases. Trimming cost V 7 bases and J 3 bases, with 16 bases left between them. The CDR3 loop spans 14 amino acids. Germline loops: CDR1 SNHLY, CDR2 FYNNEI. The chain's CDR3 is CASISGTYNYEQYF. Here the CDR3 DNA reads TGTGCCAGCATTTCTGGGACATACAACTACGAGCAGTACTTC. Together with reference TRBV2 and TRBJ2-7, the CDR3 gives the full variable domain: EPEVTQTPSHQVTQMGQEVILRCVPISNHLYFYWYRQILGQKVEFLVSFYNNEISEKSEIFDDQFSVERPDGSNFTLKIRSTKLEDSAMYFCASISGTYNYEQYFGPGTRLTVT.

This chain links TRBV7-3 with TRBJ1-1; 10 nucleotides align to TRBD1. Germline CDR1 reads SGHTA; CDR2 reads FQGTGA. J lost 6 bases, V lost 5 bases, and 3 bases had no gene match. This CDR3 is built from 13 residues. CDR3 coding DNA: TGTGCCAGCAGCATCGGGACAGGGGCTGAAGCTTTCTTT. It codes for CASSIGTGAEAFF.

This clonotype was counted between two and nine times. The chain links TRBV19 to TRBJ1-6; D is unclear. This CDR3 region has 13 residues. Germline V lookup: CDR1 LNHDA, CDR2 SQIVND (reference sequence). The germline V and J ends were trimmed by 0 bases and 11 bases, with 8 bases remaining between them. CDR3 in DNA: TGTGCCAGTAGTATAGATCCCCTCGCACCCCTCCACTTT. Amino acids: CASSIDPLAPLHF.

The chain carries TRBV6-1 and TRBJ2-6, with TRBD1 matching 7 bases. The CDR3 has 16 amino acids. The germline V gene has CDR1 MNHNS and CDR2 SASEGT. After removal of 5 bases from V and 0 bases from J, the junction contained 4 bases not matched to a gene. CDR3 loop: CASSNRGISGANVLTF. The DNA for the CDR3 is TGTGCCAGCAGTAACAGGGGAATCTCTGGGGCCAACGTCCTGACTTTC.

In this sample, this clonotype turned up many times. The genes are TRBV20-1 and TRBJ2-1; TRBD2 is a possible D gene (5 bases). The germline CDR1 and CDR2 sequences are DFQATT and SNEGSKA (reference sequence). V was clipped by 0 bases and J by 0 bases, with 9 bases between them. This CDR3 has 15 residues. CDR3 nucleotide sequence: TGCAGTGCTAGAGAGACTAAGTTCTCCTACAATGAGCAGTTCTTC. This codes for CSARETKFSYNEQFF.

This clonotype was seen more than once but under ten times. V is TRBV4-2 and J is TRBJ2-7; 8 nucleotides agree with TRBD1. The V segment lost 0 bases and the J segment 0 bases; nucleotides outside the gene matches: 7. CDR3 length: 17 amino acids. The germline CDR1 and CDR2 sequences are LGHNA and YNFKEQ. The CDR3 is CASSQESGTGPSYEQYF. In DNA form, the CDR3 reads TGTGCCAGCAGCCAAGAGAGTGGGACAGGTCCCTCCTACGAGCAGTACTTC.

V and J are TRBV9 and TRBJ2-1, with D possibly TRBD2 on 5 matching bases. The V gene's germline CDR1 is SGDLS and CDR2 YYNGEE. This CDR3 comprises 12 residues. V lost 0 bases to trimming and J lost 10 bases, with 8 bases between them. The CDR3 nucleotides read TGTGCCAGCAGCGTAGGCGGGCGGGAGCAGTTCTTC. This sequence encodes CASSVGGREQFF.

This chain uses TRBV27 with TRBJ1-4, with D hard to call. Germline V gives CDR1 MNHEY, CDR2 SMNVEV (reference sequence). V was trimmed by 2 bases and J by 7 bases, leaving 20 bases between them. The CDR3 contains 17 residues. As DNA, the CDR3 is TGTGCCAGCAGTTTACGGGGAATATTGGGGAAAGGTGAAAAACTGTTTTTT. The encoded protein is CASSLRGILGKGEKLFF.

The chain couples TRBV6-2 or TRBV6-3 to TRBJ2-3; TRBD2 aligns across 7 bases. CDR1 MNHEY and CDR2 SVGEGT come from the germline V gene. With V trimmed by 2 bases and J by 8 bases, 4 bases remained unmatched. The CDR3 consists of 13 residues. CDR3 residues: CASSYATGGTQYF. CDR3 nucleotide sequence: TGTGCCAGCAGTTACGCGACGGGGGGTACGCAGTATTTT.

V and J are TRBV28 and TRBJ2-2, with TRBD2 as a possible D gene (5 bases). V was cut by 6 bases and J by 7 bases, with 9 bases left in between. This CDR3 is 12 amino acids long. The germline CDR1 and CDR2 sequences are MDHEN and SYDVKM. CDR3 in DNA: TGTGCCAGCAGGCGGGTCCGCGGGGAGCTGTTTTTT. Amino acids: CASRRVRGELFF.

The V call is TRBV9, the J call TRBJ2-1; D is undetermined. V gave up 0 bases and J gave up 8 bases, with 9 bases separating them. The CDR3 sequence is 13 residues long. Germline-derived CDR1 and CDR2 are SGDLS and YYNGEE. This CDR3 is CASSVDKGYEQFF. CDR3 bases: TGTGCCAGCAGCGTAGACAAAGGGTATGAGCAGTTCTTC.

The J gene is TRBJ2-3, the V gene TRBV12-3 or TRBV12-4; 9 nucleotides line up with TRBD2. This CDR3 comprises 19 residues. Germline trimming cut 1 base from V and 5 bases from J; bases unmatched to any gene: 16. This CDR3 is CASSLGPGRAREGLDTQYF. CDR3 bases: TGTGCCAGCAGTTTAGGCCCCGGAAGGGCGCGGGAGGGCCTAGATACGCAGTATTTT.